These T cell receptor beta chains were read from a single sample in a study of radiotherapy plus CTLA-4 blockade in lung cancer. Sequencing used immunoSEQ multiplex PCR; TCRdb keeps in-frame clones, though not all of them. The sample includes some 92,000 clones, 75% to 90% of them seen just once. The sample was peripheral blood, taken from a patient treated with radiotherapy plus ipilimumab. The source of these receptors is a human donor with non-small cell lung cancer who had a partial response to radiotherapy plus ipilimumab. The CDR3 runs from the conserved cysteine through the conserved F or W. The order of the fields is J gene, V gene, clone size, D gene, CDR3 protein, CDR3 DNA. A D gene is named only where the DNA matches it firmly. The size entry is marked missing in some rows and otherwise reads once, few, many or a size class.

J gene: TRBJ2-7
V gene: TRBV7-9
clone size: -
D gene: -
CDR3 protein: CASSYRGLEQYF
CDR3 DNA: TGTGCCAGCAGCTACCGAGGACTCGAGCAGTACTTC

J gene: TRBJ1-4
V gene: TRBV2
clone size: -
D gene: -
CDR3 protein: CASSAQGRANEKLFF
CDR3 DNA: TGTGCCAGCAGTGCCCAGGGTAGAGCTAATGAAAAACTGTTTTTT

J gene: TRBJ1-3
V gene: TRBV11-2
clone size: once
D gene: -
CDR3 protein: CASSLGLGNTIYF
CDR3 DNA: TGTGCCAGCAGCTTAGGGCTGGGAAACACCATATATTTT

J gene: TRBJ2-3
V gene: TRBV27
clone size: -
D gene: TRBD2
CDR3 protein: CASSLAGGKDTQYF
CDR3 DNA: TGTGCCAGCAGCCTAGCGGGAGGTAAAGATACGCAGTATTTT

J gene: TRBJ2-7
V gene: TRBV28
clone size: -
D gene: -
CDR3 protein: CATLRSSYEQYF
CDR3 DNA: TGTGCCACGCTACGGAGTTCCTACGAGCAGTACTTC

J gene: TRBJ1-1
V gene: TRBV28
clone size: -
D gene: TRBD1
CDR3 protein: CASSPTGGNPEAFF
CDR3 DNA: TGTGCCAGCAGCCCGACAGGGGGGAATCCTGAAGCTTTCTTT

J gene: TRBJ2-1
V gene: TRBV5-1
clone size: -
D gene: TRBD1
CDR3 protein: CASTSPGQGARDEQFF
CDR3 DNA: TGCGCCAGCACCTCCCCGGGACAGGGGGCGCGGGATGAGCAGTTCTTC

J gene: TRBJ2-7
V gene: TRBV5-1
clone size: -
D gene: TRBD2
CDR3 protein: CASSLVGNQGLAGAEQYF
CDR3 DNA: TGCGCCAGCAGCTTGGTTGGGAACCAGGGACTAGCGGGAGCCGAGCAGTACTTC

J gene: TRBJ2-7
V gene: TRBV6-5
clone size: -
D gene: -
CDR3 protein: CASSYRDLGYEQYF
CDR3 DNA: TGTGCCAGCAGTTACCGGGACTTGGGCTACGAGCAGTACTTC

J gene: TRBJ1-2
V gene: TRBV11-2
clone size: -
D gene: TRBD1
CDR3 protein: CASSLDRDRDRGYTF
CDR3 DNA: TGTGCCAGCAGCTTAGATCGGGACAGGGATCGTGGCTACACCTTC

J gene: TRBJ1-5
V gene: TRBV10-2
clone size: -
D gene: TRBD1
CDR3 protein: CATGTEYSNQPQHF
CDR3 DNA: TGCGCCACCGGGACAGAATATAGCAATCAGCCCCAGCATTTT

J gene: TRBJ1-5
V gene: TRBV19
clone size: -
D gene: -
CDR3 protein: CASSIFPNQPQHF
CDR3 DNA: TGTGCCAGTAGTATCTTCCCTAATCAGCCCCAGCATTTT

J gene: TRBJ2-7
V gene: TRBV5-1
clone size: -
D gene: -
CDR3 protein: CASSSQNLGGYEQYF
CDR3 DNA: TGCGCCAGCAGCTCTCAGAATCTAGGGGGCTACGAGCAGTACTTC

J gene: TRBJ2-5
V gene: TRBV5-6
clone size: -
D gene: TRBD2
CDR3 protein: CASSLGLAGEWETQYF
CDR3 DNA: TGTGCCAGCAGCTTGGGGCTAGCGGGAGAATGGGAGACCCAGTACTTC

J gene: TRBJ2-2
V gene: TRBV7-3
clone size: -
D gene: TRBD2
CDR3 protein: CASSLRLAGGTGELFF
CDR3 DNA: TGTGCCAGCAGCTTAAGACTAGCGGGAGGCACCGGGGAGCTGTTTTTT

J gene: TRBJ2-1
V gene: TRBV30
clone size: few
D gene: -
CDR3 protein: CAWTRGTYNEQFF
CDR3 DNA: TGTGCCTGGACCAGAGGGACCTACAATGAGCAGTTCTTC

J gene: TRBJ2-7
V gene: TRBV2
clone size: -
D gene: -
CDR3 protein: CASSSKGVYEQYF
CDR3 DNA: TGTGCCAGCAGTTCTAAGGGAGTCTACGAGCAGTACTTC

J gene: TRBJ2-2
V gene: TRBV4-1
clone size: few
D gene: -
CDR3 protein: CASSQEGAGANTGELFF
CDR3 DNA: TGCGCCAGCAGCCAAGAGGGGGCAGGGGCGAACACCGGGGAGCTGTTTTTT

J gene: TRBJ2-1
V gene: TRBV6-1
clone size: -
D gene: -
CDR3 protein: CASSETRIGHNEQFF
CDR3 DNA: TGTGCCAGCAGTGAAACTAGGATAGGACACAATGAGCAGTTCTTC

J gene: TRBJ1-1
V gene: TRBV19
clone size: -
D gene: -
CDR3 protein: CASSSPQGVLGTEAFF
CDR3 DNA: TGTGCCAGTAGTTCTCCCCAAGGGGTGTTGGGCACTGAAGCTTTCTTT

J gene: TRBJ1-1
V gene: TRBV6-1
clone size: few
D gene: -
CDR3 protein: CASSQKGENAEAFF
CDR3 DNA: TGTGCCAGCAGTCAAAAGGGGGAGAACGCTGAAGCTTTCTTT

J gene: TRBJ2-5
V gene: TRBV2
clone size: once
D gene: -
CDR3 protein: CAGAGRSRETQYF
CDR3 DNA: TGTGCCGGGGCCGGGAGATCGAGGGAGACCCAGTACTTC

J gene: TRBJ2-7
V gene: TRBV30
clone size: -
D gene: TRBD1
CDR3 protein: CAWSVGDRGRSVYF
CDR3 DNA: TGTGCCTGGAGTGTAGGTGACAGGGGGCGATCAGTATACTTC

J gene: TRBJ2-3
V gene: TRBV14
clone size: -
D gene: TRBD1
CDR3 protein: CASSRDYRGDTQYF
CDR3 DNA: TGTGCCAGCAGCCGAGACTACAGGGGAGATACGCAGTATTTT

J gene: TRBJ1-2
V gene: TRBV5-8
clone size: -
D gene: TRBD1
CDR3 protein: CASSLEGQGYGYTF
CDR3 DNA: TGTGCCAGCAGCTTGGAGGGACAGGGTTATGGCTACACCTTC

J gene: TRBJ2-1
V gene: TRBV5-1
clone size: -
D gene: TRBD2
CDR3 protein: CASSFSSGSLNEQFF
CDR3 DNA: TGCGCCAGCAGCTTTTCTAGCGGGAGTTTGAATGAGCAGTTCTTC

J gene: TRBJ1-2
V gene: TRBV28
clone size: -
D gene: TRBD1
CDR3 protein: CASSLNRGGYTF
CDR3 DNA: TGTGCCAGCAGTTTGAACAGGGGTGGCTACACCTTC

J gene: TRBJ2-1
V gene: TRBV2
clone size: -
D gene: TRBD2
CDR3 protein: CASSEVRASGRSTRYNEQFF
CDR3 DNA: TGTGCCAGCAGTGAGGTTAGGGCTAGCGGGAGGTCCACTCGATACAATGAGCAGTTCTTC

J gene: TRBJ1-4
V gene: TRBV18
clone size: once
D gene: TRBD1
CDR3 protein: CASSPLQGLGEKLFF
CDR3 DNA: TGTGCCAGCTCACCACTACAGGGGTTGGGTGAAAAACTGTTTTTT

J gene: TRBJ2-7
V gene: TRBV10-3
clone size: -
D gene: TRBD2
CDR3 protein: CAIRREVGYEQYF
CDR3 DNA: TGTGCCATCAGACGGGAGGTCGGGTACGAGCAGTACTTC

J gene: TRBJ1-1
V gene: TRBV7-2
clone size: -
D gene: -
CDR3 protein: CASSLVITPEAFF
CDR3 DNA: TGTGCCAGCAGCTTAGTGATAACTCCCGAAGCTTTCTTT

J gene: TRBJ2-7
V gene: TRBV5-6
clone size: once
D gene: -
CDR3 protein: CASRGRRGSYEQYF
CDR3 DNA: TGTGCCAGCAGGGGGAGGAGGGGCTCCTACGAGCAGTACTTC

J gene: TRBJ2-7
V gene: TRBV7-2
clone size: few
D gene: TRBD1
CDR3 protein: CASSSGTGIYEQYF
CDR3 DNA: TGTGCCAGCAGCTCCGGGACAGGGATCTACGAGCAGTACTTC

J gene: TRBJ2-1
V gene: TRBV9
clone size: -
D gene: TRBD1
CDR3 protein: CASSEQQGWEQFF
CDR3 DNA: TGTGCCAGCAGCGAACAACAGGGGTGGGAGCAGTTCTTC

J gene: TRBJ2-2
V gene: TRBV15
clone size: -
D gene: -
CDR3 protein: CATSRDKGVTGELFF
CDR3 DNA: TGTGCCACCAGCAGAGATAAGGGAGTCACCGGGGAGCTGTTTTTT

J gene: TRBJ1-1
V gene: TRBV7-3
clone size: -
D gene: -
CDR3 protein: CASSLNQGLGTEAFF
CDR3 DNA: TGTGCCAGCAGCTTAAATCAGGGGTTGGGCACTGAAGCTTTCTTT

J gene: TRBJ2-7
V gene: TRBV19
clone size: -
D gene: -
CDR3 protein: CASSVNRVGPYEQYF
CDR3 DNA: TGTGCCAGTAGTGTCAACAGGGTTGGTCCCTACGAGCAGTACTTC

J gene: TRBJ1-1
V gene: TRBV9
clone size: -
D gene: -
CDR3 protein: CASSGLLAGTEAFF
CDR3 DNA: TGTGCCAGCAGCGGACTCCTCGCGGGCACTGAAGCTTTCTTT

J gene: TRBJ2-3
V gene: TRBV18
clone size: -
D gene: TRBD2
CDR3 protein: CASSLTSGRTDTQYF
CDR3 DNA: TGTGCCAGCTCACTCACTAGCGGACGCACAGATACGCAGTATTTT

J gene: TRBJ1-5
V gene: TRBV18
clone size: -
D gene: -
CDR3 protein: CASSPRQVANQPQHF
CDR3 DNA: TGTGCCAGCTCACCAAGGCAGGTTGCCAATCAGCCCCAGCATTTT

J gene: TRBJ2-7
V gene: TRBV7-2
clone size: -
D gene: -
CDR3 protein: CASSSKYEQYF
CDR3 DNA: TGTGCCAGCAGTTCCAAATACGAGCAGTACTTC